This T cell receptor beta chain was captured by sequencing in a study of cytomegalovirus exposure and HLA in healthy donors. Study at large: When 398 donors were genotyped, 80% to 90% of them were found to fall in the Caucasian-associated ancestry cluster. Broader study findings: Trimming of TCR beta V- and J-genes showed a link, identified in a later analysis, to a missense DCLRE1C variant.

Vbeta (60) and Jbeta (13) primers were used in the PCR. TCRdb's copy holds only in-frame clones and misses some; the assay was immunoSEQ multiplex PCR. The sample has about 200,000 clones; more than 60% are singletons. The germline V and J ends were trimmed by 5 bases and 7 bases, with 10 bases remaining between them. This CDR3 region has 12 residues. CDR1 is SGHRS, CDR2 YFSETQ, per germline. This clone was picked up one time. Its matching antigen is unknown. The clonotype originates from a man in his fifties or sixties in good health and CMV-seronegative. Sequenced: PBMCs. This chain links TRBV5-1 with TRBJ2-4; D gene ambiguous. The CDR3 reads CASRSLSNIQYF. The CDR3 DNA follows: TGCGCCAGCAGATCCTTGAGCAACATTCAGTACTTC.